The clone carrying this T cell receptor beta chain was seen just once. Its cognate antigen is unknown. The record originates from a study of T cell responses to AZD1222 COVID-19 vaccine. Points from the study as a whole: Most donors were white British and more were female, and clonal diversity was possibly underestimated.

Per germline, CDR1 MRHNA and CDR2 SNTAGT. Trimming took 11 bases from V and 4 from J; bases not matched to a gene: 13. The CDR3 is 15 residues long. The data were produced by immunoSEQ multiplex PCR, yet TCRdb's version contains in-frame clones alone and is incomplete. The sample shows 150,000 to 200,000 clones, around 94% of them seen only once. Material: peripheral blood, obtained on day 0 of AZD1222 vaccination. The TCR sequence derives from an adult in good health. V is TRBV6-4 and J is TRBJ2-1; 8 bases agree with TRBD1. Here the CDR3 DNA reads TGTGCCGGCGGCGGACAGGGCAAATCATACAATGAGCAGTTCTTC. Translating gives CAGGGQGKSYNEQFF.